Shown below are 8 T cell receptor beta chains from a single sample sequenced in a study of control samples from healthy donors and cancer patients. Repertoires were generated with immunoSEQ multiplex PCR, while TCRdb's copy carries only in-frame clones and drops some. The sample records some 150,000 clones, around 96% being singletons. Source material: blood. These receptors came from a woman in her 30s in good health.

The rearrangement joins TRBV29-1 to TRBJ1-1, with D perhaps matching TRBD1 (6 bases). The V end was cut by 6 bases, the J end by 1 base, with 6 bases between. The CDR3 is 11 residues long. Germline-derived CDR1 and CDR2 are SQVTM and ANQGSEA. In DNA form, the CDR3 reads TGCAGCGTCAGGGGGAACACTGAAGCTTTCTTT. As protein: CSVRGNTEAFF.

V is TRBV6-6 and J is TRBJ1-5; TRBD1 matches 9 bases. The CDR3 extends over 15 amino acids. CDR1 MNHNY and CDR2 SVGAGI come from the germline V gene (reference sequence). V shed 10 bases and J 3 bases; nucleotides not matched to a gene: 10. This CDR3 reads CATQTGTGYNQPQHF. The CDR3 nucleotides are TGTGCCACCCAAACCGGGACAGGGTACAATCAGCCCCAGCATTTT.

This chain joins TRBV28 and TRBJ2-1; 11 positions agree with TRBD2. Germline CDR1 and CDR2: MDHEN and SYDVKM. This CDR3 spans 15 amino acids. V dropped 8 bases and J dropped 7; count of bases not matched to a gene: 10. CDR3 loop: CASHAPSGRRNEQFF. CDR3 in DNA: TGTGCCAGCCATGCACCTAGCGGGAGGAGGAATGAGCAGTTCTTC.

The genes are TRBV19 and TRBJ1-5, with D tentatively TRBD1 (5 bases). V was shortened by 4 bases and J by 5 bases, with 9 bases between the two germline ends. The CDR3 is 13 residues long. Germline CDR1 reads LNHDA; CDR2 reads SQIVND (reference sequence). This CDR3 is CASSSGAYQPQHF. The CDR3 nucleotides are TGTGCCAGTAGTAGCGGGGCCTATCAGCCCCAGCATTTT.

The V gene is TRBV28, the J gene TRBJ2-7; unclear D gene. V was trimmed by 1 base and J by 3 bases, leaving 13 bases between them. The CDR3 is 15 amino acids. The germline gives CDR1 MDHEN, CDR2 SYDVKM. CDR3 sequence: CASSLYWGSVYEQYF. DNA of the CDR3: TGTGCCAGCAGTTTATACTGGGGATCGGTCTACGAGCAGTACTTC. Full variable domain (missing parts from reference TRBV28 and TRBJ2-7): DVKVTQSSRYLVKRTGEKVFLECVQDMDHENMFWYRQDPGLGLRLIYFSYDVKMKEKGDIPEGYSVSREKKERFSLILESASTNQTSMYLCASSLYWGSVYEQYFGPGTRLTVT.

The CDR3 sequence: CASSAGPGAYNEQFF. The CDR3 coding sequence is TGTGCCAGCAGCGCAGGCCCCGGGGCCTACAATGAGCAGTTCTTC. V is TRBV7-9 and J is TRBJ2-1, with D perhaps TRBD2 (5 bases). CDR3 size: 15 residues. Trimming took 5 bases from V and 2 from J, leaving 13 bases between them. The germline V gene encodes CDR1 SEHNR and CDR2 FQNEAQ (reference sequence).

This chain connects TRBV3-1 (or the pseudogene TRBV3-2) to TRBJ2-3; D possibly corresponds to TRBD2 (6 bases). Germline V gene lookup returns CDR1 LGHDT and CDR2 YNNKEL (reference sequence). Trimming took off 4 bases at V and 0 bases at J, with 14 bases between the two ends. The CDR3 is made up of 16 amino acids. The CDR3 region is CASSPISGSSTDTQYF. The CDR3 region has the DNA TGTGCCAGCAGCCCGATTAGCGGCTCTAGCACAGATACGCAGTATTTT.

The V and J genes are TRBV7-3 and TRBJ1-5, with a tentative D call TRBD1 (6 bases). The V end lost 5 bases, the J end lost 6 bases, and 23 bases lay between the germline ends. This CDR3 has 17 residues. Germline assignment: CDR1 SGHTA and CDR2 FQGTGA. CDR3 sequence (DNA): TGTGCCAGCAGCCGCCCACCCGGGGGGCAGAAAGTTCAGCCCCAGCATTTT. Amino acids: CASSRPPGGQKVQPQHF.